A single sample is the source of the 18 T cell receptor beta chains below, sequenced in a study of identical twins. TCRdb fed the 5' RACE reads into MiXCR, producing one record per CDR3 protein. The sample shows approximately 630,000 distinct CDR3 sequences, about 7.6% of them seen only once. This sample also belongs to another study, concerning yellow fever vaccine responses in identical twins.

What was sequenced was PBMCs. These receptors were taken from a woman aged 18-29 years in good health.

This clonotype was seen more than once but under ten times. V is TRBV11-1 and J is TRBJ2-2; TRBD2 matches 8 bases. V lost 4 bases, J lost 5 bases, and 12 bases stayed unmatched. The germline V gene has CDR1 SGHAT and CDR2 FQDESV (reference sequence). The CDR3 covers 17 residues. This CDR3 reads CASSSRAGLEHTGELFF. The CDR3 nucleotides read TGTGCCAGCAGCTCAAGGGCGGGACTAGAACATACCGGGGAGCTGTTTTTT.

This clonotype appeared many times. This rearrangement joins TRBV6-2 or TRBV6-3 to TRBJ1-1; D is unclear. The germline gives CDR1 MNHEY, CDR2 SVGEGT. The ends were cut back, 5 bases at V and 1 base at J, with 8 bases in the middle. This CDR3 is built from 13 residues. CDR3 residues: CASSRVENTEAFF. CDR3 sequence (DNA): TGTGCCAGCAGTCGCGTGGAGAACACTGAAGCTTTCTTT.

This clonotype was seen a handful of times. The chain joins TRBV12-3 or TRBV12-4 to TRBJ2-5; 9 bases align to TRBD1. V lost 6 bases to trimming and J lost 5 bases; unmatched junction nucleotides: 10. CDR3 length: 15 residues. In DNA, the CDR3 is TGTGCCAGCAGCCCTACAGGGGGCGTTTGGGAGACCCAGTACTTC. It is translated as CASSPTGGVWETQYF.

The V gene is TRBV20-1, the J gene TRBJ2-2; TRBD1 aligns across 7 bases. The CDR3 length is 16 residues. V lost 0 bases to trimming and J lost 6 bases; unmatched junction nucleotides: 10. Germline V gene data show CDR1 as DFQATT and CDR2 as SNEGSKA (reference sequence). The chain's CDR3 is CSARDGGRGSAGELFF. CDR3 nucleotide sequence: TGCAGTGCTAGAGACGGCGGCAGGGGGAGTGCCGGGGAGCTGTTTTTT.

This clonotype was picked up many times. The chain links TRBV4-1 to TRBJ2-2; the match to TRBD1 covers 8 bases. The CDR3 is 14 residues long. The germline V gene has CDR1 MGHRA and CDR2 YSYEKL. V shed 4 bases and J 5 bases; nucleotides not matched to a gene: 3. In DNA form, the CDR3 reads TGCGCCAGCAGCCCGGACAGGGTTACCGGGGAGCTGTTTTTT. Amino acid sequence: CASSPDRVTGELFF.

This clonotype occurred many times. The V call is TRBV12-3 or TRBV12-4, the J call TRBJ1-2; 7 nucleotides line up with TRBD1. The CDR3 has 15 amino acids. With V trimmed by 5 bases and J by 1 base, 7 bases remained unmatched. Here the CDR3 DNA reads TGTGCCAGCAGTATCCGGGACAGACTTAACTATGGCTACACCTTC. Amino acid sequence: CASSIRDRLNYGYTF.

This clonotype was seen more than once but under ten times. This chain joins TRBV6-1 and TRBJ2-3; a possible D gene is TRBD1 (5 bases). The V gene's germline CDR1 is MNHNS and CDR2 SASEGT. The V end lost 7 bases, the J end lost 0 bases, and 20 bases lay between the germline ends. This CDR3 spans 17 amino acids. The DNA for the CDR3 is TGTGCCAGCAACCCAGGGTATCGCCACTCTAGCACAGATACGCAGTATTTT. Amino acid sequence: CASNPGYRHSSTDTQYF.

This clonotype was picked up a small number of times. Sequence at one end of the junction differs from germline and may be a read error. V usage is TRBV20-1 and J usage is TRBJ2-1; 16 bases agree with TRBD2. This CDR3 is built from 13 residues. The germline V gene has CDR1 DFQATT and CDR2 SNEGSKA (reference sequence). For the CDR3, the DNA is TGCAGTGCTAGATTCGGGACTAGCGGGGGGGCGGTCTTC. As protein: CSARFGTSGGAVF.

This clonotype was counted only a few times. The genes are TRBV7-2 and TRBJ2-3; the D is unclear. Germline loops: CDR1 SGHTA, CDR2 FQGNSA. Trimming took off 1 base at V and 5 bases at J, with 13 bases between the two ends. The CDR3 is 15 amino acids. This CDR3 is CASSLVLRVGDTQYF. The CDR3 DNA is TGTGCCAGCAGCTTAGTCCTTAGGGTGGGAGATACGCAGTATTTT.

This clonotype was recorded many times. The V gene is TRBV12-3 or TRBV12-4, the J gene TRBJ1-1; D not certain. V shed 7 bases and J shed 1 base, with 13 bases lying between them. This CDR3 has 14 residues. CDR3 protein: CASTEGGGNTEAFF. Here the CDR3 DNA reads TGTGCCAGCACCGAGGGTGGTGGGAACACTGAAGCTTTCTTT.

This clonotype has a count of ten or more. The gene calls are TRBV20-1 and TRBJ1-2, with TRBD1 matching 7 bases. This CDR3 region has 13 residues. Germline loops: CDR1 DFQATT, CDR2 SNEGSKA (reference sequence). V shed 3 bases, J shed 8 bases, and the junction held 9 bases outside the gene matches. The CDR3 is CSASQGGEIGYTF. CDR3 sequence (DNA): TGCAGTGCTAGCCAGGGGGGGGAGATCGGCTACACCTTC.

This clonotype was recorded a few times. The chain carries TRBV12-3 or TRBV12-4 and TRBJ2-1; TRBD1 is a possible D gene (7 bases). Deletions cut 3 bases from V and 4 bases from J, with 13 bases between. The CDR3 consists of 15 residues. The CDR3 region is CASSLRDSNYNEQFF. The CDR3 nucleotides are TGTGCCAGCAGTTTGCGGGACAGTAATTACAATGAGCAGTTCTTC.

The chain couples TRBV5-1 to TRBJ2-2, with TRBD1 matching 7 bases. CDR1 and CDR2 (germline): SGHRS, YFSETQ. This CDR3 has 17 residues. With 5 bases clipped from V and 0 bases from J, the junction kept 10 bases outside the gene matches. CDR3 DNA: TGCGCCAGCAGACGGGACAGCGTCAGATCGAACACCGGGGAGCTGTTTTTT. Translation: CASRRDSVRSNTGELFF.

This clonotype was seen only a few times. The V gene is TRBV6-2 or TRBV6-3, the J gene TRBJ2-3; TRBD2 matches 8 bases. The trim removed 0 bases at V and 5 bases at J, leaving 4 bases unmatched. The germline gives CDR1 MNHEY, CDR2 SVGEGT. The CDR3 spans 15 residues. The CDR3 DNA follows: TGTGCCAGCAGTTACTCGGGGCTAGCGGGAGATACGCAGTATTTT. It specifies CASSYSGLAGDTQYF.

This clonotype was counted at least ten times. CDR3 sequence: CASKQGTRELFF. The CDR3 nucleotides read TGTGCCAGTAAACAGGGTACGCGGGAGCTGTTTTTT. The J gene is TRBJ2-2, the V gene TRBV6-5; weak D call: TRBD1 (6 bases). The CDR3 runs to 12 residues. Germline V gene sequence: CDR1 MNHEY, CDR2 SVGAGI. V lost 9 bases and J lost 9, with 14 bases in between.

This clonotype was picked up a small number of times. The chain carries TRBV3-1 and TRBJ2-1; tentative D call: TRBD1 (6 bases). The germline V gene has CDR1 LGHDT and CDR2 YNNKEL (reference sequence). V lost 0 bases and J 14 bases, leaving 11 bases between the germline ends. The CDR3 runs to 12 residues. The CDR3 protein is CASSQDITGKFF. CDR3 bases: TGTGCCAGCAGCCAAGATATCACAGGGAAGTTCTTC.

This clonotype has a handful of counts. V usage is TRBV29-1 and J usage is TRBJ2-1; 14 bases match TRBD2. Germline CDR1 and CDR2: SQVTM and ANQGSEA. V dropped 7 bases and J dropped 7; count of bases not matched to a gene: 18. The CDR3 spans 18 residues. CDR3 DNA: TGCAGCGCCACAAAACAGGGGGTTGGGACTAGCGGGAGAAATGAGCAGTTCTTC. It is translated as CSATKQGVGTSGRNEQFF.

This clonotype was seen repeatedly, ten times or more. This chain connects TRBV3-1 to TRBJ1-2, with D unclear. Trimming shortened V by 8 bases and J by 2 bases, and 21 bases separated the two germline ends. Germline V gene lookup returns CDR1 LGHDT and CDR2 YNNKEL (reference sequence). The length of the CDR3 is 16 residues. In DNA, the CDR3 is TGTGCCAGCTATCCTACTCCGGCAGGAGCGAACTATGGCTACACCTTC. Its translation: CASYPTPAGANYGYTF.